A selection of T cell receptor beta chains follows, all from one sample in a study of T cells expressing NK-cell markers. Using the 5' RACE reads, TCRdb records one entry per CDR3 protein without DNA. Its listing shows about 160,000 distinct CDR3 sequences. The sequencing sample was made of blood T cells: a sorted CD56 or NKG2C T cell subset, CD4+ or CD8+ T cells, or bulk PBMC T cells (not recorded which). Receptors were obtained from a man aged 18-75 years in good health. The CDR3 runs from the conserved cysteine through the conserved F or W.

TRBV27	TRBJ1-5	CASSYNSLNQPQHF
TRBV4-1	TRBJ2-5	CASSHRYLTVQETQYF
TRBV6-1	TRBJ1-4	CASSEAGVGGEKLFF
TRBV2	TRBJ1-5	CASSGRIIQGNQPQHF
TRBV11-2	TRBJ2-7	CASSFASGEYEQYF
TRBV12-3/TRBV12-4	TRBJ2-5	CASSYRSGLQETQYF
TRBV27	TRBJ2-3	CASSYTTNIVDTQYF
TRBV4-2	TRBJ1-1	CASSLGAEAFF
TRBV2	TRBJ2-7	CASPGGLASEQYF
TRBV19	TRBJ1-4	CASQDSWEKLFF
TRBV11-1	TRBJ2-2	CASSLGWQNTGELFF
TRBV20-1	TRBJ1-5	CSASGPGQGSEPQHF
TRBV2	TRBJ2-3	CAGVLNGGASTDTQYF
TRBV7-8	TRBJ1-5	CASSTSYGTGVFSGNQPQHF
TRBV2	TRBJ2-5	CASSDVGKRVGETQYF
TRBV9	TRBJ1-5	CASSGDGSSPQHF
TRBV5-1	TRBJ1-4	CASSYHGQDSNEKLFF
TRBV9	TRBJ2-7	CASSGDRGRNPLDEQYF
TRBV19	TRBJ2-7	CASSIGQGTPYEQYF
TRBV20-1	TRBJ1-1	CSARSRSHPEAFF
TRBV12-3/TRBV12-4	TRBJ2-6	CASSVVSSGANVLTF
TRBV13	TRBJ2-1	CASLLGGTGNEQFF
TRBV6-1	TRBJ1-2	CASREGLQGNYGYTF
TRBV19	TRBJ1-2	CASSPTGGGSYGYTF
TRBV5-4	TRBJ1-1	CASSLTGSGTEAFF
TRBV7-6	TRBJ1-5	CASSLGRGVGQPQHF
TRBV7-9	TRBJ2-7	CASSHLDRDEQYF
TRBV20-1	TRBJ1-1	CSAHRLQGYRGAFF
TRBV27	TRBJ1-4	CASSAGVGKNREKLFF
TRBV6-1	TRBJ1-5	CASGDGGSNQPQHF
TRBV5-1	TRBJ2-3	CASSSHEPPLLDTQYF
TRBV9	TRBJ2-7	CASSLDSSNEQYF
TRBV7-9	TRBJ2-6	CASSPGTASGANVLTF
TRBV2	TRBJ2-1	CASSEWRGEQFF
TRBV10-3	TRBJ2-7	CAISPPNIKEQYF
TRBV6-1	TRBJ1-2	CASSKTGFNYGYTF
TRBV12-3/TRBV12-4	TRBJ1-2	CASSLAGSLSRGANYGYTF
TRBV6-1	TRBJ2-6	CASSPGQVPSGANVLTF
TRBV7-9	TRBJ2-1	CASSLEVRVITYNEQFF
TRBV6-1	TRBJ1-5	CASSQGQGRNQPQHF
TRBV28	TRBJ2-3	CASSPRWGQDTQYF
TRBV19	TRBJ2-1	CASSIWPNYNEQFF
TRBV20-1	TRBJ2-7	CSASPPGQLLLGQYF
TRBV29-1	TRBJ2-5	CSVVPTGVILETQYF
TRBV4-2	TRBJ1-2	CASSQGPVGYTF
TRBV7-8	TRBJ1-4	CASSLPMAGLAEKLFF
TRBV6-1	TRBJ2-5	CASSERDRGMKTQYF
TRBV20-1	TRBJ2-3	CSAISGSSTDTQYF
TRBV12-3/TRBV12-4	TRBJ2-5	CASSFPSTYQETQYF
TRBV5-1	TRBJ2-7	CASSDSGTAYEQYF
TRBV5-6	TRBJ2-3	CASSQMSGTDTQYF
TRBV9	TRBJ2-1	CASSVGSSGGAGEQFF
TRBV4-1	TRBJ1-1	CASRTGGPDKAFF
TRBV27	TRBJ2-1	CASNPGPLDEQFF
TRBV3-1	TRBJ2-7	CASSQSRRGTYEQYF
TRBV12-3/TRBV12-4	TRBJ2-7	CASRAAGGGSSYEQYF
TRBV9	TRBJ2-7	CASSVTGGEQYF
TRBV29-1	TRBJ2-3	CSVVPRRTDTQYF
TRBV6-5	TRBJ1-6	CASSYKSRNSPLHF
TRBV27	TRBJ1-1	CASSFREGSEAFF